This T cell receptor (beta chain) was captured by sequencing in a study of T cell repertoires in ileal Crohn's disease. Whole-study results and caveats: Mucosal expansions were suggested to be mainly CD8 T cells. Clonality above 26.8% at surgery always came with endoscopic recurrence.

Using immunoSEQ multiplex PCR, the repertoire was profiled, and TCRdb retains in-frame clones only, with some absent. The profile shows some 4,200 clones, 76% of them singletons. About this clone: Its antigen is unknown.

After removal of 3 bases from V and 5 bases from J, the junction contained 4 bases not matched to a gene. Germline CDR1 and CDR2: SEHNR and FQNEAQ (reference sequence). CDR3 length: 14 residues. The V gene is TRBV7-9, the J gene TRBJ2-5, with 9 bases fitting TRBD2. The clonotype was recovered from an adult with Crohn's disease. Input material: ileal tissue. The CDR3 DNA follows: TGTGCCAGCAGCTTTAGCGGGAGAGGCGAGACCCAGTACTTC. Amino acid sequence: CASSFSGRGETQYF.